A selection of T cell receptor beta chains follows, all from one sample in a study of response to subunit inactivated influenza vaccine. TCRdb used MiXCR to reprocess the RT-PCR reads, holding one entry per CDR3 protein. The sample contains hundreds of thousands of distinct CDR3 sequences, around 16% of which appear only once. Sequencing used PBMCs from blood, obtained about 13 days after vaccination. The receptors originated from a man aged 50-60 years who received an inactivated influenza vaccine. The CDR3 runs from the conserved cysteine through the conserved F or W. The D gene is left open where the match is weak. Clone size appears in some rows only: once, few, many, or a class for an expanded clone.

d_call: .; j_call: TRBJ2-7; clone_size: .; v_call: TRBV27; cdr3_nt: TGTGCCAGCAGTTCGACACCCCGAGCCTCGTACGAGCAGTACTTC; cdr3_aa: CASSSTPRASYEQYF
d_call: .; j_call: TRBJ1-5; clone_size: .; v_call: TRBV12-3/TRBV12-4; cdr3_nt: TGTGCCAGCAGCCGCGTGGATCAGCCCCAGCATTTT; cdr3_aa: CASSRVDQPQHF
d_call: .; j_call: TRBJ2-6; clone_size: .; v_call: TRBV12-3/TRBV12-4; cdr3_nt: TGTGCCAGCAGTTTAGCTCAGGCCGGGGCCAACGTCCTGACTTTC; cdr3_aa: CASSLAQAGANVLTF
d_call: TRBD2; j_call: TRBJ2-1; clone_size: few; v_call: TRBV7-6; cdr3_nt: TGTGCCAGCAGCTCAGCGGGGGCCTACAATGAGCAGTTCTTC; cdr3_aa: CASSSAGAYNEQFF
d_call: TRBD2; j_call: TRBJ2-3; clone_size: .; v_call: TRBV4-1; cdr3_nt: TGCGCCAGCAGTCCCGGGGGGGCCCGGGCAGATACGCAGTATTTT; cdr3_aa: CASSPGGARADTQYF
d_call: .; j_call: TRBJ2-7; clone_size: many; v_call: TRBV12-3/TRBV12-4; cdr3_nt: TGTGCCAGCAGTTTACCCCAGGGAAGCAACGAGCAGTACTTC; cdr3_aa: CASSLPQGSNEQYF
d_call: .; j_call: TRBJ2-5; clone_size: .; v_call: TRBV20-1; cdr3_nt: TGCAGTGCCCCGCCTGGTTCCGAGACCCAGTACTTC; cdr3_aa: CSAPPGSETQYF
d_call: .; j_call: TRBJ1-2; clone_size: few; v_call: TRBV18; cdr3_nt: TGTGCCAGCTCACCCTCCCGGTCTGGCTACACCTTC; cdr3_aa: CASSPSRSGYTF
d_call: .; j_call: TRBJ2-7; clone_size: .; v_call: TRBV11-2; cdr3_nt: TGTGCCAGTGGGCTTGATAGGGACGAGCAGTACTTC; cdr3_aa: CASGLDRDEQYF
d_call: .; j_call: TRBJ2-7; clone_size: many; v_call: TRBV5-1; cdr3_nt: TGCGCCAGCAGCTTGGCCTCGTTCCTGAGAGCGAAGGAGCAGTACTTC; cdr3_aa: CASSLASFLRAKEQYF
d_call: TRBD1; j_call: TRBJ1-2; clone_size: few; v_call: TRBV7-9; cdr3_nt: TGTGCCAGCAGCTCGCGACAGGGAAGTGGCGGCTACACCTTC; cdr3_aa: CASSSRQGSGGYTF
d_call: .; j_call: TRBJ2-7; clone_size: .; v_call: TRBV6-9; cdr3_nt: TGTGCCAGCAGTTATGGCCTATTGGCAGGAAACTACGAGCAGTACTTC; cdr3_aa: CASSYGLLAGNYEQYF
d_call: .; j_call: TRBJ2-1; clone_size: .; v_call: TRBV7-2; cdr3_nt: TGTGCCAGCAGCCACCCCCCCAAACCAACCTCCTACAATGAGCAGTTCTTC; cdr3_aa: CASSHPPKPTSYNEQFF
d_call: TRBD2; j_call: TRBJ2-5; clone_size: few; v_call: TRBV7-2; cdr3_nt: TGTGCCAGCAGTCTTAGCGGGGGGGCAGAGGAGACCCAGTACTTC; cdr3_aa: CASSLSGGAEETQYF
d_call: .; j_call: TRBJ2-1; clone_size: many; v_call: TRBV5-4; cdr3_nt: TGTGCCAGCAGCCCTACACGGAGCGGGCTTAACAATGAGCAGTTCTTC; cdr3_aa: CASSPTRSGLNNEQFF
d_call: .; j_call: TRBJ2-2; clone_size: .; v_call: TRBV20-1; cdr3_nt: TGCAGTGCTAGAGATCTTGAGCGGATGAACACCGGGGAGCTGTTTTTT; cdr3_aa: CSARDLERMNTGELFF
d_call: TRBD2; j_call: TRBJ2-7; clone_size: many; v_call: TRBV4-3; cdr3_nt: TGCGCCAGCAGCCAAGTTCCGGGAGGCTCCTACGAGCAGTACTTC; cdr3_aa: CASSQVPGGSYEQYF
d_call: .; j_call: TRBJ2-7; clone_size: few; v_call: TRBV7-9; cdr3_nt: TGTGCCAGCAGCTTAAGCGGTATGAGCTCCTACGAGCAGTACTTC; cdr3_aa: CASSLSGMSSYEQYF
d_call: .; j_call: TRBJ2-5; clone_size: .; v_call: TRBV11-2; cdr3_nt: TGTGCCAGCAGCTCCGGGAACTTAGAGACCCAGTACTTC; cdr3_aa: CASSSGNLETQYF
d_call: .; j_call: TRBJ2-3; clone_size: .; v_call: TRBV7-2; cdr3_nt: TGTGCCAGCAGCTTCGCGCACACAGATACGCAGTATTTT; cdr3_aa: CASSFAHTDTQYF
d_call: .; j_call: TRBJ2-5; clone_size: many; v_call: TRBV5-6; cdr3_nt: TGTGCCAGCAGCTTCCGGTACCAAGAGACCCAGTACTTC; cdr3_aa: CASSFRYQETQYF
d_call: .; j_call: TRBJ2-7; clone_size: many; v_call: TRBV10-3; cdr3_nt: TGTGCCATCAGTGAGCTTGCCGGGGGCTACGAGCAGTACTTC; cdr3_aa: CAISELAGGYEQYF
d_call: .; j_call: TRBJ2-3; clone_size: few; v_call: TRBV18; cdr3_nt: TGTGCCAGCTCACCAATGCGCGGCAGGGAGGGCACAGATACGCAGTATTTT; cdr3_aa: CASSPMRGREGTDTQYF
d_call: .; j_call: TRBJ1-5; clone_size: many; v_call: TRBV28; cdr3_nt: TGTGCCAGCAGTCGGACGACCGTCCGCAATCAGCCCCAGCATTTT; cdr3_aa: CASSRTTVRNQPQHF
d_call: .; j_call: TRBJ1-1; clone_size: many; v_call: TRBV3-1; cdr3_nt: TGCGCCAGCAGTCAGGGGTTGGGCACTGAAGCTTTCTTT; cdr3_aa: CASSQGLGTEAFF
d_call: TRBD1; j_call: TRBJ2-2; clone_size: .; v_call: TRBV9; cdr3_nt: TGTGCCAGCAGCTCGCCGGGACAGGGCGGCACCGGGGAGCTGTTTTTT; cdr3_aa: CASSSPGQGGTGELFF
d_call: .; j_call: TRBJ1-2; clone_size: .; v_call: TRBV14; cdr3_nt: TGTGCCAGCAGCCAAGTACAGAATGGCTACACCTTC; cdr3_aa: CASSQVQNGYTF
d_call: TRBD2; j_call: TRBJ2-2; clone_size: few; v_call: TRBV9; cdr3_nt: TGTGCCAGCAGCCTGAATGGGGTAGCGGGAGAGTCCGGGGAGCTGTTTTTT; cdr3_aa: CASSLNGVAGESGELFF